This TCR beta chain was identified in a study of blood T cell repertoires in COVID-19 (dated by TCRdb to 2019 to 2021). For the study in its entirety: Samples covering the acute and convalescent phases of COVID-19 were provided by collaborators in the United States, Italy and Spain. Sample metadata almost always included a de-identified subject ID, COVID-19 status, age in years and sex. The dataset comprised deeply sampled blood TCRbeta repertoires from subjects exposed to, actively infected with, or recovered from COVID-19. The repertoires were released in a freely available public database intended as a resource for research on the immune response to SARS-CoV-2. HLA class I and class II types, where available, came from metadata supplied by the sample provider rather than from assay-based typing. The prospective study material was composed of cDNA or gDNA derived from T cells, B-cell-depleted T cells, or PBMCs. Samples were obtained from the ongoing ImmuneRACE study (first 160 participants) and from over 1,000 subjects provided by 6 global collaborators. Beyond this particular receptor, the publication reports: Clinical and demographic metadata were provided uncurated, with the amount varying by source and participant.

From cysteine to phenylalanine, the CDR3 is 15 amino acids long. The DNA shown is the 45-base CDR3, in frame from base 1. Trimming takes 6 bases from V and 6 bases from J, and the germline ends sit 18 bases apart. CDR1 and CDR2 were assigned from the germline V gene as MNHEY and SVGAGI. Of note for this clone: Its target antigen remains unknown. Per-nucleotide qualities are absent, and no much larger clonotype sits a single base away.

The collaborating institutions used their own protocols to collect whole blood in K2EDTA tubes. Collaborator samples were shipped for TCRbeta analysis as frozen whole blood, isolated PBMCs, or DNA extracted from either sample type. TCRbeta CDR3 regions were amplified from genomic DNA by means of the immunoSEQ Assay, a bias-controlled multiplex PCR. In the authors' own workflow: Within the assay, amplification of reference gene primers was used to estimate how many nucleated cells each sample contained. Sequence reads were collapsed and filtered to measure the absolute abundance of every unique TCRbeta CDR3 rearrangement. For each sample, productive Simpson clonality was calculated as the square root of Simpson's diversity index across productive rearrangements. TCRdb's version of the immuneACCESS table is confined to in-frame rearrangements and falls short of the full clone set. An unresolved V gene accounts for under half of the shortfall where checked; the remainder is of unknown origin. V and J calls and clone size are copied from that table; D and trimming were computed from the DNA. This sample holds around 69,000 clones; approximately 85% were observed only once. Approximately 25% of the sample is taken by the ten largest.

Sequenced: peripheral blood. The sequence derives from a man aged 50-59 years with acute or convalescent COVID-19. This chain joins TRBV6-5 to TRBJ2-1, with the D gene uncertain. CDR3 sequence: CASRLTPGDFNEQFF. In nucleotides, the sequence is TGTGCCAGCAGGTTGACTCCCGGAGACTTCAATGAGCAGTTCTTC.